A selection of T cell receptor beta chains follows, all from one sample in a study of T cell responses to AZD1222 COVID-19 vaccine. This table comes from immunoSEQ multiplex PCR, and its TCRdb copy is limited to in-frame clones, with some not included. Among under 200,000 clones listed, around 90% were seen once. The material was peripheral blood, obtained on day 0 of AZD1222 vaccination. These receptors were taken from an adult in good health. CDR3s include the opening cysteine and the closing phenylalanine or tryptophan. Fields, in order: CDR3 DNA, CDR3 protein, D gene, J gene, V gene, clone size. D genes are given only for firm matches. Only some rows state a clone size, as once, few, many or a class for expanded clones.

TGTGCCAGCAGTGAAGGGTCAGACCCCTTCGGCTACACCTTC	CASSEGSDPFGYTF	NA	TRBJ1-2	TRBV6-1	NA
TGTGCCAGCAGCCCCCAAATCCGGTCGGAGGGAGGGCCCCGCTACAATGAGCAGTTCTTC	CASSPQIRSEGGPRYNEQFF	TRBD2	TRBJ2-1	TRBV3-1/TRBV3-2	NA
TGTGCCAGCAGCTTAGTGGAAAACTATGGCTACACCTTC	CASSLVENYGYTF	NA	TRBJ1-2	TRBV7-8	NA
TGTGCCAGCAGTTCCACGGGACTAGCGGGAGTCCTGAGCTCCTACGAGCAGTACTTC	CASSSTGLAGVLSSYEQYF	TRBD2	TRBJ2-7	TRBV27	NA
TGTGCCAGCAGTGACGGGCCTTACACCGGGGAGCTGTTTTTT	CASSDGPYTGELFF	NA	TRBJ2-2	TRBV2	NA
TGTGCCAGCAGCTTTAGGGTGACAGGATACACAGATACGCAGTATTTT	CASSFRVTGYTDTQYF	NA	TRBJ2-3	TRBV7-2	NA
TGTGCCAGCAGCCGCCTGGGTGAGGGAACCTACGAGCAGTACTTC	CASSRLGEGTYEQYF	NA	TRBJ2-7	TRBV9	NA
TGTGCCACCAGTGATCCCAGAACGACTAGCGGAGGGTACAATGAGCAGTTCTTC	CATSDPRTTSGGYNEQFF	TRBD2	TRBJ2-1	TRBV24-1	NA
TGTGCCATCGGGACAGGGTTCTACGAGCAGTACTTC	CAIGTGFYEQYF	TRBD1	TRBJ2-7	TRBV6-5	once
TGTGCCAGCAGTTACCCTATAACGGGGGGAGATACTGAAGCTTTCTTT	CASSYPITGGDTEAFF	NA	TRBJ1-1	TRBV6-5	NA
TGTGCCAGCAGCAAAGGGGCCTGGGGGCACCCGGGGGAGACCCAGTACTTC	CASSKGAWGHPGETQYF	NA	TRBJ2-5	TRBV21-1	NA
TGTGCCAGCAGCTTAGGGCCAGGGGGTACAGATACGCAGTATTTT	CASSLGPGGTDTQYF	TRBD1	TRBJ2-3	TRBV7-2	once
TGTGCCAGCAGGTCGGGACAGGGTAACTATGGCTACACCTTC	CASRSGQGNYGYTF	TRBD1	TRBJ1-2	TRBV28	NA
TGCAGCGTTGGGACAGTCTACGAGCAGTACTTC	CSVGTVYEQYF	NA	TRBJ2-7	TRBV29-1	NA
TGTGCCAGCAGCTTAGATAGTTTAGCGGGACAACCTTACAATGAGCAGTTCTTC	CASSLDSLAGQPYNEQFF	TRBD2	TRBJ2-1	TRBV11-3	NA
TGTGCCAGCAGCCTTATGGGATCTGCGGCTAATGAAAAACTGTTTTTT	CASSLMGSAANEKLFF	NA	TRBJ1-4	TRBV5-4	NA
TGTGCCAGCAGTGAAGCGGGAAACTTGGGGACCCAGTACTTC	CASSEAGNLGTQYF	NA	TRBJ2-5	TRBV2	NA
TGTGCCAGCAGCCCCCGACGGGACCTAGCAACAGATACGCAGTATTTT	CASSPRRDLATDTQYF	NA	TRBJ2-3	TRBV4-2	once
TGCGCCAGCAGCTTGGTATGGGACAGCCTCTCGAACACTGAAGCTTTCTTT	CASSLVWDSLSNTEAFF	TRBD1	TRBJ1-1	TRBV5-1	NA
TGCAGTGCTAGTGGCCCGACAAATGAGCAGTTCTTC	CSASGPTNEQFF	NA	TRBJ2-1	TRBV20-1	few
TGTGCCAGCTCACCACGTTTGCAGGTTCAAGAGACCCAGTACTTC	CASSPRLQVQETQYF	NA	TRBJ2-5	TRBV18	NA
TGTGCCAGCAGTGAAGCTGGACTAGTGATGTCATACGAGCAGTACTTC	CASSEAGLVMSYEQYF	TRBD2	TRBJ2-7	TRBV6-1	NA
TGTGCCAGCAGCACCGTGAGGGGAGATAGAGCTGAAGCTTTCTTT	CASSTVRGDRAEAFF	NA	TRBJ1-1	TRBV11-2	NA
TGTGCCAGCTCACCACCGGTGAGGGGAGAAGGCACTGAAGCTTTCTTT	CASSPPVRGEGTEAFF	NA	TRBJ1-1	TRBV18	NA
TGTGCCAGCAGTGACTCAGGGGCCTACGAGCAGTACTTC	CASSDSGAYEQYF	NA	TRBJ2-7	TRBV6-4	NA
TGTGCCAGCAGCCAGGCACATGCGAACACTGAAGCTTTCTTT	CASSQAHANTEAFF	NA	TRBJ1-1	TRBV3-1/TRBV3-2	NA
TGTGCCAGCTCACTATTAGGGAAGACTAATGAAAAACTGTTTTTT	CASSLLGKTNEKLFF	NA	TRBJ1-4	TRBV18	NA
TGTGCCAGCAGCGTAGGACCTGGGGATTCCCAGCATTTT	CASSVGPGDSQHF	NA	TRBJ1-5	TRBV9	NA
TGTGCCAGCTCACCTACCCAGGGGAATGAAAAACTGTTTTTT	CASSPTQGNEKLFF	NA	TRBJ1-4	TRBV18	NA
TGTGCCAGCAGTGATCCAGCGGGTCTATACAATGAGCAGTTCTTC	CASSDPAGLYNEQFF	NA	TRBJ2-1	TRBV2	NA
TGTGCCAGCAGTTTACCAGCCCGGGTGGCCCAGCATTTT	CASSLPARVAQHF	NA	TRBJ1-5	TRBV28	NA
TGTGCCTGGAGTGTCCCAGGACTAGCGGGAGGCCCAACTGGAGAGCAGTACTTC	CAWSVPGLAGGPTGEQYF	TRBD2	TRBJ2-7	TRBV30	NA
TGTGCCAGCAGTTTAACTAGCGGGAGATCTCCCTACGAGCAGTACTTC	CASSLTSGRSPYEQYF	TRBD2	TRBJ2-7	TRBV28	few
TGCAGCGTTGGCCCACGCAATGAGCAGTTCTTC	CSVGPRNEQFF	NA	TRBJ2-1	TRBV29-1	NA
TGTGCCAGTAGCCCAGAGGTGAGACGGCGGGGAACTCACAATGAGCAGTTCTTC	CASSPEVRRRGTHNEQFF	NA	TRBJ2-1	TRBV19	NA
TGTGCCAGCAGTTTGGCTGGGGTTGGTGAAGCTTTCTTT	CASSLAGVGEAFF	NA	TRBJ1-1	TRBV28	once
TGTGCCAGCAGGTGGGAGGGGCAAAGGAACTATGGCTACACCTTC	CASRWEGQRNYGYTF	NA	TRBJ1-2	TRBV6-5	NA
TGCGCCAGCAGCGAGGGGGACTTCTACAATGAGCAGTTCTTC	CASSEGDFYNEQFF	NA	TRBJ2-1	TRBV5-1	NA
TGCAGCGTTGGACGGCCTAGCAATGAGCAGTTCTTC	CSVGRPSNEQFF	NA	TRBJ2-1	TRBV29-1	NA
TGTGCCAGTAGAATTCGGGGGAACACTGAAGCTTTCTTT	CASRIRGNTEAFF	NA	TRBJ1-1	TRBV19	NA
TGTGCCAGCAGTCCCGCCGCGGGCTTGTACGAGCAGTACTTC	CASSPAAGLYEQYF	NA	TRBJ2-7	TRBV6-4	NA
TGTGCCAGTAGTCCCCGTGGAGGAAGGAACACTGAAGCTTTCTTT	CASSPRGGRNTEAFF	NA	TRBJ1-1	TRBV19	once
TGTGCCAGCAGCCAAGCCAACTCTGCCTACGAGCAGTACTTC	CASSQANSAYEQYF	NA	TRBJ2-7	TRBV3-1/TRBV3-2	NA
TGTGCCAGCAGCTTGATCGGGACAGTCTACGAGCAGTACTTC	CASSLIGTVYEQYF	TRBD1	TRBJ2-7	TRBV11-2	NA
TGCGCCAGCAGCCCTGGACCGTCTGGAAACACCATATATTTT	CASSPGPSGNTIYF	NA	TRBJ1-3	TRBV5-1	NA
TGTGCCAGCAGGGCCAGCCTTCCGGGCTCGACGGGTGAAAAACTGTTTTTT	CASRASLPGSTGEKLFF	NA	TRBJ1-4	TRBV28	NA
TGTGCCAGCAGCTTGACTTCGGTCCCCGAGCAGTACTTC	CASSLTSVPEQYF	NA	TRBJ2-7	TRBV5-6	NA
TGTGCCAGCTCACATCCAGGGGGGGACATTCAGTACTTC	CASSHPGGDIQYF	NA	TRBJ2-4	TRBV18	once
TGTGCCAGCAGTTACGGGGTTAGCACAGATACGCAGTATTTT	CASSYGVSTDTQYF	NA	TRBJ2-3	TRBV6-5	NA
TGTGCCAGCAGTGAAGGGCGGGGGCGCGGTCAGCCCCAGCATTTT	CASSEGRGRGQPQHF	NA	TRBJ1-5	TRBV2	NA
TGCAGCGTTGAAGTTGGCGAGAGCTACGAGCAGTACTTC	CSVEVGESYEQYF	NA	TRBJ2-7	TRBV29-1	once
TGTGCCAGCAGCTTAAGTCGCAGGGCTGATGGCTACACCTTC	CASSLSRRADGYTF	NA	TRBJ1-2	TRBV7-9	once
TGCAGCGTTGCGGGGACAGGGAGATACGAGCAGTACTTC	CSVAGTGRYEQYF	TRBD1	TRBJ2-7	TRBV29-1	NA
TGTGCCAGCAGTGAAAGGGTTAGCACAGATACGCAGTATTTT	CASSERVSTDTQYF	NA	TRBJ2-3	TRBV25-1	once
TGTGCCAGTAGTACCCTCCAGGGGCTGCCCCAGCATTTT	CASSTLQGLPQHF	NA	TRBJ1-5	TRBV19	few